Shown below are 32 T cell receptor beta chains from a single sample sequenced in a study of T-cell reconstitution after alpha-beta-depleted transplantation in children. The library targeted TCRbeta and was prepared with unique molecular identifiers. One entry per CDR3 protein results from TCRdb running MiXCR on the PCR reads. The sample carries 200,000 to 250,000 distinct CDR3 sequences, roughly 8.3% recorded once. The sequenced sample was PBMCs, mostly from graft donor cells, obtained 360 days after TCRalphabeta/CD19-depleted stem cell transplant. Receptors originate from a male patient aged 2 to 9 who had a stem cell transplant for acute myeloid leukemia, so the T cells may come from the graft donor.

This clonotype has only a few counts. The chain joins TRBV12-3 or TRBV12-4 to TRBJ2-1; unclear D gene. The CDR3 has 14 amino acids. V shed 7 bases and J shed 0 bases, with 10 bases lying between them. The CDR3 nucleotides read TGTGCCAGCAAGGGCTGGAGCTCCTACAATGAGCAGTTCTTC. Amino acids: CASKGWSSYNEQFF.

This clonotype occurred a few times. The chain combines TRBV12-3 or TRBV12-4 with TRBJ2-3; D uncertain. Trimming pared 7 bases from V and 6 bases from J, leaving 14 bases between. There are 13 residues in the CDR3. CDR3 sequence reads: CASTNLVLDTQYF. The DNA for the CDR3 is TGTGCCAGCACCAACCTCGTACTGGATACGCAGTATTTT.

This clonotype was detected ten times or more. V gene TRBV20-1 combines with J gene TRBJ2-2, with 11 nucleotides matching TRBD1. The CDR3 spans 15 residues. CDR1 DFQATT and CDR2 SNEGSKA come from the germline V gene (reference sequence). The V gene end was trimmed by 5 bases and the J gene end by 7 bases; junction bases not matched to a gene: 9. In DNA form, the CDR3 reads TGCAGTGCTCGCGATACCGGGACAGGGGGCGGGGAGCTGTTTTTT. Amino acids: CSARDTGTGGGELFF.

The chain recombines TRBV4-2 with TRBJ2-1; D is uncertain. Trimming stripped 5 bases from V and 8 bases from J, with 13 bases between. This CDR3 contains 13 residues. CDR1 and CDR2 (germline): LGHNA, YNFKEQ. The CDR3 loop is CASSSRVGYEQFF. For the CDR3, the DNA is TGTGCCAGCAGCTCAAGGGTGGGATATGAGCAGTTCTTC.

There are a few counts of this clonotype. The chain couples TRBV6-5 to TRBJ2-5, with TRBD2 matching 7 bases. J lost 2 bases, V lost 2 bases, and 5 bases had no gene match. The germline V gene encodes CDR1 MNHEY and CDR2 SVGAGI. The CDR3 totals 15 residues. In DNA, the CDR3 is TGTGCCAGCAGTTACGCACTAGCGCGACAAGAGACCCAGTACTTC. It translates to CASSYALARQETQYF.

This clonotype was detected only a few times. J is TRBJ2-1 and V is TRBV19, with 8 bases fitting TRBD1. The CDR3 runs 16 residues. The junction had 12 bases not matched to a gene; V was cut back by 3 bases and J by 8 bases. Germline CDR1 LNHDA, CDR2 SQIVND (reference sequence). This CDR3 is CASSIFGTGGAYEQFF. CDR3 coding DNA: TGTGCCAGTAGTATCTTCGGGACAGGAGGCGCCTATGAGCAGTTCTTC.

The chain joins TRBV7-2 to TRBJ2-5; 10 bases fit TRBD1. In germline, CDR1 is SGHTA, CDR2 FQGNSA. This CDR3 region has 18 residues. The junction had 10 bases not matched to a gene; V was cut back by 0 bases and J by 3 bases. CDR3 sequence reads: CASSLARPGQGMKETQYF. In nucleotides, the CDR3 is TGTGCCAGCAGCTTAGCGCGTCCGGGACAGGGGATGAAAGAGACCCAGTACTTC.

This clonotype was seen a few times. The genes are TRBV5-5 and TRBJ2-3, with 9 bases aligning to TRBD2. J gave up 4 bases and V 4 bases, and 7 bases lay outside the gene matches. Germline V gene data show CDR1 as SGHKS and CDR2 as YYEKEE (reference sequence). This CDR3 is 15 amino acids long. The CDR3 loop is CASSASGRKADTQYF. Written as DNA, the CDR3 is TGTGCCAGCAGCGCGAGCGGGAGGAAGGCAGATACGCAGTATTTT.

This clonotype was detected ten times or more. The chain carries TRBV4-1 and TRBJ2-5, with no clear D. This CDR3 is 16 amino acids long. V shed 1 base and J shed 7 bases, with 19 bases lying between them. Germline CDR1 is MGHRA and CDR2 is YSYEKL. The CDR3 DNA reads TGCGCCAGCAGCCAAGGAGGCGGCGGCGCCTCTTTGACCCAGTACTTC. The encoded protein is CASSQGGGGASLTQYF.

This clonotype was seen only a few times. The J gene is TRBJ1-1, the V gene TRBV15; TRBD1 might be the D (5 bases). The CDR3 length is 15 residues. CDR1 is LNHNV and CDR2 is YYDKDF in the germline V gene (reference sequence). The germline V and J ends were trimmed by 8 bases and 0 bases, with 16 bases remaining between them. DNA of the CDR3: TGTGCCACCGGCGGGATCGGGGGGATGAACACTGAAGCTTTCTTT. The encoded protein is CATGGIGGMNTEAFF.

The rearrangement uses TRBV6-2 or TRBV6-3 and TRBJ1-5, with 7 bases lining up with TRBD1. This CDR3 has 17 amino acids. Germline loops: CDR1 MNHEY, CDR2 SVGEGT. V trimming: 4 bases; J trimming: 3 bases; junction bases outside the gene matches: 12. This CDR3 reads CASSFGTALGHNQPQHF. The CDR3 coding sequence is TGTGCCAGCAGTTTCGGGACAGCTCTAGGGCACAATCAGCCCCAGCATTTT.

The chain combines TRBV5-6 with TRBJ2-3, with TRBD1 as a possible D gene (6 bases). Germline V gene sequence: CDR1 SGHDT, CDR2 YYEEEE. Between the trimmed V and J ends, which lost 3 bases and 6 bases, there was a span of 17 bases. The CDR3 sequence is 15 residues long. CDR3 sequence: CASSSLRGGDDTQYF. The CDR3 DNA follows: TGTGCCAGCAGCTCCCTCAGGGGTGGGGATGATACGCAGTATTTT.

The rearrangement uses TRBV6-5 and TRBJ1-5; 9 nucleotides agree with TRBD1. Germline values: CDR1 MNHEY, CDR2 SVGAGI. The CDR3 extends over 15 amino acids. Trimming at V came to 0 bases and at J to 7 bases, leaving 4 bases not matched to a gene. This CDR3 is CASSYSRDRVQPQHF. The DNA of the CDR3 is TGTGCCAGCAGTTACTCCCGGGACAGGGTCCAGCCCCAGCATTTT.

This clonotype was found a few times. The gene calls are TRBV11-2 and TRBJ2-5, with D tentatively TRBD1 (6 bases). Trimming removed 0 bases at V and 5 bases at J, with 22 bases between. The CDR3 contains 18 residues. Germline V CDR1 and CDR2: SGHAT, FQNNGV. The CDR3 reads CASSLDPVGQGFWETQYF. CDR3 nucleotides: TGTGCCAGCAGCTTAGACCCGGTCGGGCAGGGGTTCTGGGAGACCCAGTACTTC. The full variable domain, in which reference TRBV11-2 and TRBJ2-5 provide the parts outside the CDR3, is EAGVAQSPRYKIIEKRQSVAFWCNPISGHATLYWYQQILGQGPKLLIQFQNNGVVDDSQLPKDRFSAERLKGVDSTLKIQPAKLEDSAVYLCASSLDPVGQGFWETQYFGPGTRLLVL.

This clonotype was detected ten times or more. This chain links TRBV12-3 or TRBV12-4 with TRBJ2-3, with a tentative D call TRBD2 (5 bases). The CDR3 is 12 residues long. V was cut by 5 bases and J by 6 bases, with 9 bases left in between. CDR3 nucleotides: TGTGCCAGCAGTCCCACGGGGGATACGCAGTATTTT. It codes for CASSPTGDTQYF.

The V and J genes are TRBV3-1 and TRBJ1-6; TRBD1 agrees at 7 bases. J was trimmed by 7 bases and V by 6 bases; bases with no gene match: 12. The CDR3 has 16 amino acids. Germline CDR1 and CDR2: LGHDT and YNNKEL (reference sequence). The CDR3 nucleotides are TGTGCCAGCAGTCCGACCGGGACAGTGGAAAATTCACCCCTCCACTTT. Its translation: CASSPTGTVENSPLHF.

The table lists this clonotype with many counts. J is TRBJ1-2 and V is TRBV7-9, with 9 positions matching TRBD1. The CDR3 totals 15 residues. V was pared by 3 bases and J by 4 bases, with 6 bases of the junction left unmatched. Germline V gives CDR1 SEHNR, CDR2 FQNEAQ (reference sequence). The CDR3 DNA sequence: TGTGCCAGCAGCTTGGGACAGGGAAATCTCTATGGCTACACCTTC. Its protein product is CASSLGQGNLYGYTF.

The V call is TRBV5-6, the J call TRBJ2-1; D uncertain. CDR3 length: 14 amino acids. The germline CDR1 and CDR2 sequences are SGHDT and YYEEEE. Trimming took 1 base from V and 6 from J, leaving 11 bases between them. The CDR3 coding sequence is TGTGCCAGCAGCTTGTACAGAATTGGCAATGAGCAGTTCTTC. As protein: CASSLYRIGNEQFF.

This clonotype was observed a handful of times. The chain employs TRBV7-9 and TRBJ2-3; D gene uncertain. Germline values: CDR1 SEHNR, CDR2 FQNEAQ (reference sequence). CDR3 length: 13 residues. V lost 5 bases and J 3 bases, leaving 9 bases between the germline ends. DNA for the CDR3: TGTGCCAGCAGCCGGACGCTGACAGATACGCAGTATTTT. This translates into CASSRTLTDTQYF. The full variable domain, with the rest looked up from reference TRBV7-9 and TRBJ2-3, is DTGVSQNPRHKITKRGQNVTFRCDPISEHNRLYWYRQTLGQGPEFLTYFQNEAQLEKSRLLSDRFSAERPKGSFSTLEIQRTEQGDSAMYLCASSRTLTDTQYFGPGTRLTVL.

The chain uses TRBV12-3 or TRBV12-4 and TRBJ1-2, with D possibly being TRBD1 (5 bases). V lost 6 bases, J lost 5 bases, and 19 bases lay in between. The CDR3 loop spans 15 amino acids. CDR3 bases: TGTGCCAGCAGGGGGCCAGATATCGCCGGGTATGGCTACACCTTC. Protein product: CASRGPDIAGYGYTF.

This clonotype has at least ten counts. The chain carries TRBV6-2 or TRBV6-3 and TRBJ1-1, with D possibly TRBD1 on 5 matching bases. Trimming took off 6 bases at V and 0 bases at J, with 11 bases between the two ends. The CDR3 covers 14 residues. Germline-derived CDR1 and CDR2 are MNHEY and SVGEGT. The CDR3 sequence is CASRKWDLNTEAFF. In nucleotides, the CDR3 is TGTGCCAGCAGAAAATGGGACCTGAACACTGAAGCTTTCTTT.

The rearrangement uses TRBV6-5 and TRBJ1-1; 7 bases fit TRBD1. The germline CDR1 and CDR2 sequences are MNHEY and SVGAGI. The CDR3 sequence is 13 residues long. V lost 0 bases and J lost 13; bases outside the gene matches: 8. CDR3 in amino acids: CASSYSKGTVLFF. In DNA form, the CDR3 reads TGTGCCAGCAGTTACTCGAAGGGGACAGTGCTTTTCTTT.

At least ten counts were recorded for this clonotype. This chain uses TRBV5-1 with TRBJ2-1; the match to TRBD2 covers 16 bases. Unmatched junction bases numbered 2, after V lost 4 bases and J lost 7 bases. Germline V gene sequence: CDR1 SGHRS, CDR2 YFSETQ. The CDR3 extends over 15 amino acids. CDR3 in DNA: TGCGCCAGCAGCCAGGGACTAGCGGGAGGGAATGAGCAGTTCTTC. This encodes CASSQGLAGGNEQFF.

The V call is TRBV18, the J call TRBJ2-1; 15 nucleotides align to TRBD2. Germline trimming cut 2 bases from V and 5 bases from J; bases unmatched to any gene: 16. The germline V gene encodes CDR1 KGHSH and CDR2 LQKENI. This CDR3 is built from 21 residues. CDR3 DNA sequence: TGTGCCAGCTCACCAACGCAAGAGGGACTAGCGGGAGGAGGTTCTCACAATGAGCAGTTCTTC. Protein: CASSPTQEGLAGGGSHNEQFF.

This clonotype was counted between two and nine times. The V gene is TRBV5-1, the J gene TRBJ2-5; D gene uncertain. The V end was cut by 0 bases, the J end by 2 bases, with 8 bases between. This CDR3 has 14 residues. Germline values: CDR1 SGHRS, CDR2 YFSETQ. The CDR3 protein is CASSLVSVQETQYF. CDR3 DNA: TGCGCCAGCAGCTTGGTCTCAGTTCAAGAGACCCAGTACTTC.

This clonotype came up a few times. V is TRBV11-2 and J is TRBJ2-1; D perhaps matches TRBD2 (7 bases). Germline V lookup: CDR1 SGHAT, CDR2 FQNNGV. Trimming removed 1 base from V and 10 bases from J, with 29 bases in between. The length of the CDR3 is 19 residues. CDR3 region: CASSLVGGGSTRRYAEQFF. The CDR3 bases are TGTGCCAGCAGCTTAGTGGGGGGCGGGAGCACCCGACGATATGCGGAGCAGTTCTTC.

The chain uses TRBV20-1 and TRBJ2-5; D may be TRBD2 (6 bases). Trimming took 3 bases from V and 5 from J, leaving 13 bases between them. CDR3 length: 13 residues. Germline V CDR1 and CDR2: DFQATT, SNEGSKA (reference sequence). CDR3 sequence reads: CSARGGTVETQYF. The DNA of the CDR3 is TGCAGTGCTAGGGGAGGTACGGTGGAGACCCAGTACTTC.

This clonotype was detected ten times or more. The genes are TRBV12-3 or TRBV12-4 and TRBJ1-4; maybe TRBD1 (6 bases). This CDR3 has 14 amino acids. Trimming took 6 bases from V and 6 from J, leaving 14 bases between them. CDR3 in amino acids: CASSRLNRDEKLFF. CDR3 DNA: TGTGCCAGCAGCCGACTGAACAGGGATGAAAAACTGTTTTTT.

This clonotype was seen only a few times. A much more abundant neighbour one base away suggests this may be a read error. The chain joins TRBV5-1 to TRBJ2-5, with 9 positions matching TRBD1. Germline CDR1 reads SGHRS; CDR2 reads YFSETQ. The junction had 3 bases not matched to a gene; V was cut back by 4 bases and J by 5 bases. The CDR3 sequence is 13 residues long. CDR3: CASSQGTGETQYF. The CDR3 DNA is TGCGCCAGCAGCCAAGGGACAGGGGAGACCCAGTACTTC.

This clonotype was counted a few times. DNA of the CDR3: TGCAGCGTTGCCCCGGGACGGATCAATGAGCAGTTCTTC. It specifies CSVAPGRINEQFF. The V call is TRBV29-1, the J call TRBJ2-1; D is possibly TRBD1 or TRBD2 (5 bases each). CDR1 and CDR2 (germline): SQVTM, ANQGSEA. The CDR3 consists of 13 residues. V was clipped by 4 bases and J by 6 bases, with 13 bases between them.

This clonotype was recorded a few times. CDR3 in amino acids: CASSPEQGWSGELFF. The CDR3 coding sequence is TGTGCCAGCAGCCCTGAGCAGGGTTGGTCCGGGGAGCTGTTTTTT. The J gene is TRBJ2-2, the V gene TRBV7-2; D perhaps matches TRBD1 (5 bases). The V gene lost 5 bases and the J gene lost 6 bases, with 16 bases spanning the gap. The germline V gene has CDR1 SGHTA and CDR2 FQGNSA. There are 15 residues in the CDR3.

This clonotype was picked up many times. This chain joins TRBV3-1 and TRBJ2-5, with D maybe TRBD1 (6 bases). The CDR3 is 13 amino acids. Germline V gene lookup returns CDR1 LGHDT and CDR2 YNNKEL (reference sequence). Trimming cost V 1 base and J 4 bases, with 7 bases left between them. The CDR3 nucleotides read TGTGCCAGCAGCCAAGCCAGGGGAGAGACCCAGTACTTC. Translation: CASSQARGETQYF.